This TCR beta chain was profiled in a study of T cell changes during pregnancy in multiple sclerosis (dated 2019 in TCRdb). A note on the overall study: In women with multiple sclerosis, the researchers looked at how the T cell repertoire shifted as pregnancy progressed.

The library came from the immunoSEQ multiplex PCR assay. The clones in this table, taken by TCRdb from immuneACCESS, are in-frame only. Not every clone is retained; where verified, under half of the shortfall comes from an unresolved V gene, and the cause of the rest is unknown. The sample table lists fewer than 85,000 clones, just over 90% of them with a count of one. Approximately 2.4% of the sample is taken by the ten largest. Including the terminal cysteine and phenylalanine, the CDR3 comprises 18 residues. Only CDR3 DNA remains: 54 bases, in frame from the first base. V gives up 1 base and J gives up 0 bases, and the segment between their germline ends measures 16 bases. The germline V gene encodes CDR1 MNHNS and CDR2 SASEGT. A note on this clone: Its antigen is currently not known. One base away there is no much larger clone; base qualities are not given.

This receptor was identified in a female donor with multiple sclerosis, enrolled in a pregnancy study. The chain joins TRBV6-1 to TRBJ1-3, with TRBD1 tentatively as D gene (6 bases match). The specimen comprised peripheral blood, sampled in the second trimester of pregnancy. The CDR3 protein is CASSEGVYRDPSGNTIYF. The base sequence is TGTGCCAGCAGTGAAGGGGTATACAGGGACCCCTCTGGAAACACCATATATTTT.